Listed here are 4 T cell receptor beta chains from one sample, sequenced in a study of blood T cell repertoires in COVID-19. Assay used: immunoSEQ multiplex PCR; TCRdb lists only in-frame clones, some missing. This repertoire shows a few hundred thousand clones, just over 85% found once; its top ten account for 8% to 13%. Sequencing input: PBMCs or T cells enriched from blood (not recorded which). These receptor sequences come from a woman younger than 30 who had recovered from COVID-19.

The genes are TRBV7-8 and TRBJ1-2; D is perhaps TRBD1 (5 bases). Trimming pared 0 bases from V and 4 bases from J, leaving 15 bases between. Germline loops: CDR1 SGHVS, CDR2 FQNEAQ. This CDR3 contains 16 residues. CDR3 DNA sequence: TGTGCCAGCAGCTTAGCCAATGGGGGGGTCTCCTATGGCTACACCTTC. Translation gives CASSLANGGVSYGYTF.

V is TRBV5-6 and J is TRBJ2-5, with unresolved D. This CDR3 region has 12 residues. Trimming took off 3 bases at V and 2 bases at J, with 5 bases between the two ends. Germline lookup yields CDR1 SGHDT and CDR2 YYEEEE. The CDR3 loop is CASSYQQETQYF. The CDR3 nucleotides are TGTGCCAGCAGCTACCAGCAAGAGACCCAGTACTTC.

V and J are TRBV6-5 and TRBJ2-1, with 12 bases identical to TRBD2. The CDR3 runs to 14 residues. The junction had 1 base not matched to a gene; V was cut back by 6 bases and J by 4 bases. Germline-derived CDR1 and CDR2 are MNHEY and SVGAGI. CDR3: CASRGTSGYNEQFF. In DNA form, the CDR3 reads TGTGCCAGCAGGGGGACTAGCGGGTACAATGAGCAGTTCTTC.

The chain combines TRBV6-4 with TRBJ2-3; TRBD1 matches at 9 bases. Trimming at V came to 4 bases and at J to 4 bases, leaving 6 bases not matched to a gene. The V gene's germline CDR1 is MRHNA and CDR2 SNTAGT. CDR3 size: 15 residues. The CDR3 reads CASSGGQGISDTQYF. CDR3 nucleotides: TGTGCCAGCAGTGGGGGACAGGGAATTTCAGATACGCAGTATTTT.